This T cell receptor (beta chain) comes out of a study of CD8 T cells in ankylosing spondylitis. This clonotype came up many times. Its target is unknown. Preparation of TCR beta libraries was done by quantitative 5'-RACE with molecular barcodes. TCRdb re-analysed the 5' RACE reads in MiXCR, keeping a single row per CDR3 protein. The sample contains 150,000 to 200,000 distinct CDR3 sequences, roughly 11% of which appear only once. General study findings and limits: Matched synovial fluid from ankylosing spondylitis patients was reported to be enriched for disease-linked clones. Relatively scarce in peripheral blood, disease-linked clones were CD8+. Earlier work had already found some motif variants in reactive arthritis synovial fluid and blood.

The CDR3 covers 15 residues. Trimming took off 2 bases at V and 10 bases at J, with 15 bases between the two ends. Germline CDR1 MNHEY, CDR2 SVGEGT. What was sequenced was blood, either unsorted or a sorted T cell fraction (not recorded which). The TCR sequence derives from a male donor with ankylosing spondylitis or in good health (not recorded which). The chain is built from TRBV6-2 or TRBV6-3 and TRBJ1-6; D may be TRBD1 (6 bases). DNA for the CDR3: TGTGCCAGCAGTTACGGTGGCAGGGGCCGATCACCCCTCCACTTT. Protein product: CASSYGGRGRSPLHF.